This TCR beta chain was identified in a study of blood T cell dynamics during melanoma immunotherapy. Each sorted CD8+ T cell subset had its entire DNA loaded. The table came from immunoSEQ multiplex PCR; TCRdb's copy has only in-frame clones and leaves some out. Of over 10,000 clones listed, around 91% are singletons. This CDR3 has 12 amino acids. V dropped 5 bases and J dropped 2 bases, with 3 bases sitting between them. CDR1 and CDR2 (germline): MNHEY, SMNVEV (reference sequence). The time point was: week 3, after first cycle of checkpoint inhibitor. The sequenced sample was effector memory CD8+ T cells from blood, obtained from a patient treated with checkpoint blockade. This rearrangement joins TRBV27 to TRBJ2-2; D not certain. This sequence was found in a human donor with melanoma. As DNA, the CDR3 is TGTGCCAGCAGTCTCAACACCGGGGAGCTGTTTTTT. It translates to CASSLNTGELFF.